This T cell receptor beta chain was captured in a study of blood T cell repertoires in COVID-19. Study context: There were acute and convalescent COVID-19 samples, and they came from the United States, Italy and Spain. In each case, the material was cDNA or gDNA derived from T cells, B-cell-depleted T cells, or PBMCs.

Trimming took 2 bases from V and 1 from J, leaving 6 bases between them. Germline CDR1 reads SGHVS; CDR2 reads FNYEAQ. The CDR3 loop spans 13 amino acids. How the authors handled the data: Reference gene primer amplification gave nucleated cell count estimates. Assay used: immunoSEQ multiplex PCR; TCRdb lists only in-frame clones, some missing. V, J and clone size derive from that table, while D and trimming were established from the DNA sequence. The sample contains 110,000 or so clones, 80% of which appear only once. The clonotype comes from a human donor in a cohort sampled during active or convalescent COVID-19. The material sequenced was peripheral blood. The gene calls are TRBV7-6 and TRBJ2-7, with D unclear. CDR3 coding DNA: TGTGCCAGCAGCTTACTAGGTTCCTACGAGCAGTACTTC. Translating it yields CASSLLGSYEQYF.